This section outlines one TCR beta chain sequence together with its context. Its antigen is as yet unknown. This specimen belongs to a study of shared clonotypes between healthy human individuals. Study results and caveats: Blood alone was sampled, and tissue repertoires likely differ.

This CDR3 spans 15 amino acids. Germline V lookup: CDR1 GTSNPN, CDR2 SVGIG (reference sequence). V was trimmed by 0 bases and J by 5 bases, leaving 11 bases between them. The assay used deep level. This table comes from immunoSEQ multiplex PCR, and its TCRdb copy is limited to in-frame clones, with some not included. Here the sample spans 2 million to 3 million clones, more than 90% being singletons. V is TRBV30 and J is TRBJ1-6, with D hard to call. Sequencing was performed on naive CD4+ T cells sorted from blood. Sample subset: CD45RA+ positively selected. The origin of this receptor is a man aged 18 to 29 in good health. The CDR3 is CAWSVLRQNNSPLHF. The CDR3 DNA follows: TGTGCCTGGAGTGTACTGCGGCAGAATAATTCACCCCTCCACTTT.